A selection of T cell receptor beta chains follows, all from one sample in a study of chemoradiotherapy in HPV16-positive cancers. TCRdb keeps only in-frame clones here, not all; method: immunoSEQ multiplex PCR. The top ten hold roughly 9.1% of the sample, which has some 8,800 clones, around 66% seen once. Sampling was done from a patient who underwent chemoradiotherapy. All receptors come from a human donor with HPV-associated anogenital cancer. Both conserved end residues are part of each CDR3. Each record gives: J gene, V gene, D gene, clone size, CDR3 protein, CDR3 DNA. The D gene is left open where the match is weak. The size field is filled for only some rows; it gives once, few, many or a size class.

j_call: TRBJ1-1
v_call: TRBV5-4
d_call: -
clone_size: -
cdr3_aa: CASSLSTDTEAFF
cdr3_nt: TGTGCCAGCAGCTTGAGTACAGACACTGAAGCTTTCTTT

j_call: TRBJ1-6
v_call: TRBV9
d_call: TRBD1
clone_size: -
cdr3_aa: CASSTRDRGSPLHF
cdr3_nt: TGTGCCAGCAGCACCCGGGACAGGGGTTCACCCCTCCACTTT

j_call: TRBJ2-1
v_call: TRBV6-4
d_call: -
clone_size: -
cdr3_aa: CASSDSRSASNEQFF
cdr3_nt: TGTGCCAGCAGTGACTCGAGGTCAGCGTCGAATGAGCAGTTCTTC

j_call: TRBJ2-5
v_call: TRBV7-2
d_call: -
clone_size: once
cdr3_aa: CASSPNGWGAEETQYF
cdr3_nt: TGTGCCAGCAGCCCCAACGGTTGGGGGGCTGAGGAGACCCAGTACTTC

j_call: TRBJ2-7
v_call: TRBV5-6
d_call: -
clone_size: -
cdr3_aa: CASSLGPTDPYEQYF
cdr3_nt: TGTGCCAGCAGCTTGGGACCGACTGACCCCTACGAGCAGTACTTC

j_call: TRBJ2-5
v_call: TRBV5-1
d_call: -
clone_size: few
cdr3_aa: CASSLVREPETQYF
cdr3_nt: TGCGCCAGCAGCTTGGTCAGGGAGCCAGAGACCCAGTACTTC

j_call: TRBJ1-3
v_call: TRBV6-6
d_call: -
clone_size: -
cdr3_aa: CASSYGGAGNTIYF
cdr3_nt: TGTGCCAGCAGTTACGGCGGGGCTGGAAACACCATATATTTT

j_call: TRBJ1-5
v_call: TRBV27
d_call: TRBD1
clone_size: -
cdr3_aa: CASSFQGDQPQHF
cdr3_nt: TGTGCCAGCAGTTTCCAGGGGGATCAGCCCCAGCATTTT

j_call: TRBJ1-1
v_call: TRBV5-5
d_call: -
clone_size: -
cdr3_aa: CASSLSLMGTEAFF
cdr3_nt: TGTGCCAGCAGCTTAAGCCTAATGGGCACTGAAGCTTTCTTT

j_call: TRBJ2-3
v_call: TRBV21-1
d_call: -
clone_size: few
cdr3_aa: CASSGLAGCGTDTQYF
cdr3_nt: TGTGCCAGCAGCGGGCTAGCGGGCTGTGGCACAGATACGCAGTATTTT

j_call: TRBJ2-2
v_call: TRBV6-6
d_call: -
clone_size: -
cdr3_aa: CASGGGRGLTGELFF
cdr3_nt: TGTGCCAGCGGGGGGGGCAGGGGGCTTACCGGGGAGCTGTTTTTT

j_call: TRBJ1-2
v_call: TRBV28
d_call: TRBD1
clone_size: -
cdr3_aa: CASKKWDSVYGYTF
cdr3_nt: TGTGCCAGCAAGAAATGGGACAGTGTCTATGGCTACACCTTC

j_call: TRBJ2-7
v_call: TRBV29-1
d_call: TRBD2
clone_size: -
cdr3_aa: CSVAAAGLSEQYF
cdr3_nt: TGCAGCGTTGCGGCAGCGGGGCTAAGCGAGCAGTACTTC

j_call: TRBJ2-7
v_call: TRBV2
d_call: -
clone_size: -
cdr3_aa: CASRVRGPYEQYF
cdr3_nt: TGTGCCAGCCGAGTCAGGGGCCCCTACGAGCAGTACTTC

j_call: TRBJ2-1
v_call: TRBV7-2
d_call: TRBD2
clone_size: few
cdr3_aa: CASSLASGGLYNEQFF
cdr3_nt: TGTGCCAGCAGCTTGGCTAGCGGGGGGCTATACAATGAGCAGTTCTTC

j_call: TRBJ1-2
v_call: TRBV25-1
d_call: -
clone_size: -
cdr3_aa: CASSEFAGSYGYTF
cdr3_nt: TGTGCCAGCAGTGAATTTGCAGGGAGCTATGGCTACACCTTC

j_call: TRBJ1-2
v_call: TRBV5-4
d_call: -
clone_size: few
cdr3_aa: CASSLAGQGHTF
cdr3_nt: TGTGCCAGCAGCTTGGCCGGGCAGGGCCACACCTTC

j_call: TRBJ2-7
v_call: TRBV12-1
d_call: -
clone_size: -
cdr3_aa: CASSRHPIPPYEQYF
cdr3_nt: TGTGCCAGCAGCCGCCACCCGATACCCCCCTACGAGCAGTACTTC

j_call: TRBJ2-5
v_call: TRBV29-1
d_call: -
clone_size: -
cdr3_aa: CSLLKGGAIETQYF
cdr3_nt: TGCAGCCTCCTCAAGGGGGGGGCCATAGAGACCCAGTACTTC

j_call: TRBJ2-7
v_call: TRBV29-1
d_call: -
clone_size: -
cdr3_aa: CSVVTGSSYEQYF
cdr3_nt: TGCAGCGTTGTAACCGGGAGCTCCTACGAGCAGTACTTC

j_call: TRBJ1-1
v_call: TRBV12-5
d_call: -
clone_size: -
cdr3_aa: CASGNGGQNTEAFF
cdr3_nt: TGTGCTAGTGGTAACGGGGGGCAGAACACTGAAGCTTTCTTT

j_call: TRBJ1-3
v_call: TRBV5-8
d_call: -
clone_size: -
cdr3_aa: CASSYLRGNTIYF
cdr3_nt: TGTGCCAGCAGTTACCTCAGGGGAAACACCATATATTTT

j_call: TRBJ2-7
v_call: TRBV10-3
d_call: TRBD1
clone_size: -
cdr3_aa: CAISESGVDRGLEQYF
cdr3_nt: TGTGCCATCAGTGAGTCGGGGGTAGACAGGGGGCTCGAGCAGTACTTC

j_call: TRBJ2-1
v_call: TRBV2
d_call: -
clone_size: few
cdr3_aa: CASSGYNEQFF
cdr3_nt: TGTGCCAGCAGTGGCTACAATGAGCAGTTCTTC

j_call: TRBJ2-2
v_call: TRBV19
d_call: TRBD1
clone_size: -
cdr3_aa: CASSTRDRVISRTGELFF
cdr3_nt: TGTGCCAGTAGTACCCGGGACAGGGTCATCTCGAGGACCGGGGAGCTGTTTTTT

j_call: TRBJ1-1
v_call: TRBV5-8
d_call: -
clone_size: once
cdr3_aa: CASSSGLGGTEAFF
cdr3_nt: TGTGCCAGCAGCTCGGGATTAGGGGGCACTGAAGCTTTCTTT

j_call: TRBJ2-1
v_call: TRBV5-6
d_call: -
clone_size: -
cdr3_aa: CASSLSGAQFF
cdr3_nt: TGTGCCAGCAGCTTGAGTGGGGCCCAGTTCTTC

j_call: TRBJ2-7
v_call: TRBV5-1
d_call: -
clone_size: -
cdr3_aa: CASSLEQGYEQYF
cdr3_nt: TGCGCCAGCAGCTTGGAGCAGGGCTACGAGCAGTACTTC

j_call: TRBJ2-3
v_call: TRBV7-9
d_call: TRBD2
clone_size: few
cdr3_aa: CASSPGGGVTDTQYF
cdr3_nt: TGTGCCAGCAGCCCCGGGGGGGGTGTCACAGATACGCAGTATTTT